These 9 T cell receptor beta chains were sequenced from one sample in a study of blood T cells in healthy people across ages. Alongside a J-beta primer mix, a sample-barcoded 5' primer served in a second PCR lasting roughly 6 to 11 cycles. Using its own MiXCR run on the 5' RACE reads, TCRdb lists one record per CDR3 protein. The sample has hundreds of thousands of distinct CDR3 sequences; 58% are singletons. The material sequenced was blood. The receptors come from a man aged 30 to 39 in good health.

This rearrangement joins TRBV29-1 to TRBJ2-1, with 9 positions matching TRBD2. The CDR3 length is 13 residues. Trimming removed 3 bases from V and 5 bases from J; junction bases left unmatched: 2. Per the germline V gene, CDR1 is SQVTM and CDR2 is ANQGSEA. CDR3 residues: CSVESSGNNEQFF. The CDR3 region has the DNA TGCAGCGTTGAGTCTAGCGGGAACAATGAGCAGTTCTTC.

There are a few counts of this clonotype. The DNA of the CDR3 is TGTGCCAGCTCACCCCCAACGGGGGGGGTCAATGAGCAGTTCTTC. Protein sequence: CASSPPTGGVNEQFF. The chain employs TRBV18 and TRBJ2-1; 8 nucleotides agree with TRBD2. J gave up 6 bases and V 3 bases, and 7 bases lay outside the gene matches. CDR3 length: 15 residues. Per the germline V gene, CDR1 is KGHSH and CDR2 is LQKENI.

The chain combines TRBV29-1 with TRBJ1-2, with no clear D. There are 12 residues in the CDR3. The V gene's germline CDR1 is SQVTM and CDR2 ANQGSEA. V dropped 5 bases and J dropped 4 bases, with 11 bases sitting between them. DNA of the CDR3: TGCAGCGTTACCACACCCGGCTATGGCTACACCTTC. This translates into CSVTTPGYGYTF.

The count of this clonotype is one. One end of the junction varies from germline; a read error may be responsible. This chain connects TRBV28 to TRBJ2-1; weak D call: TRBD2 (5 bases). The length of the CDR3 is 14 residues. Germline values: CDR1 MDHEN, CDR2 SYDVKM. The CDR3 region has the DNA TGTGCCGGCAGTCCGCAGACTACGTACAATGAGCAGTTCTTC. Its translation: CAGSPQTTYNEQFF.

This clonotype has a handful of counts. The chain carries TRBV7-2 and TRBJ2-5, with D tentatively TRBD1 or TRBD2 (5 bases each). V lost 5 bases and J lost 7, with 20 bases in between. The CDR3 extends over 15 amino acids. Germline assignment: CDR1 SGHTA and CDR2 FQGNSA. CDR3 amino acids: CASSTGTGQGWTQYF. CDR3 nucleotides: TGTGCCAGCAGCACCGGGACGGGCCAAGGATGGACCCAGTACTTC.

About this clonotype itself: A junction boundary mismatches the germline segment, possibly from a read error. DNA for the CDR3: TGTGTCAGCACCGCCCCCTTTAAGGAGCAGTACTTC. It codes for CVSTAPFKEQYF. The gene calls are TRBV12-3 or TRBV12-4 and TRBJ2-7; D ambiguous. The CDR3 is made up of 12 amino acids.

The J gene is TRBJ2-4, the V gene TRBV6-5, with 7 bases matching TRBD2. The assigned J gene may be wrong: the sequence end matches TRBJ2-5 better. Germline V gene lookup returns CDR1 MNHEY and CDR2 SVGAGI. CDR3 length: 14 amino acids. The CDR3 here is CASSYLRGEETQYF. The CDR3 nucleotides read TGTGCCAGCAGTTACCTACGGGGGGAAGAGACCCAGTACTTC.

The rearrangement joins TRBV3-1 to TRBJ2-7; 7 bases match TRBD2. Germline assignment: CDR1 LGHDT and CDR2 YNNKEL (reference sequence). CDR3 length: 16 residues. V shed 4 bases and J 2 bases; nucleotides not matched to a gene: 11. CDR3 DNA: TGTGCCAGCAGCCTAAGAGGACTAGAATGGCCCTACGAGCAGTACTTC. Amino acids: CASSLRGLEWPYEQYF.

V is TRBV24-1 and J is TRBJ2-3, with TRBD2 matching over 10 bases. Looked up from germline, CDR1 is KGHDR and CDR2 is SFDVKD. J gave up 8 bases and V 0 bases, and 4 bases lay outside the gene matches. The CDR3 length is 15 residues. This CDR3 is CATSDLASGSGTQYF. Written as DNA, the CDR3 is TGTGCCACCAGTGATTTGGCTAGCGGGAGTGGTACGCAGTATTTT.